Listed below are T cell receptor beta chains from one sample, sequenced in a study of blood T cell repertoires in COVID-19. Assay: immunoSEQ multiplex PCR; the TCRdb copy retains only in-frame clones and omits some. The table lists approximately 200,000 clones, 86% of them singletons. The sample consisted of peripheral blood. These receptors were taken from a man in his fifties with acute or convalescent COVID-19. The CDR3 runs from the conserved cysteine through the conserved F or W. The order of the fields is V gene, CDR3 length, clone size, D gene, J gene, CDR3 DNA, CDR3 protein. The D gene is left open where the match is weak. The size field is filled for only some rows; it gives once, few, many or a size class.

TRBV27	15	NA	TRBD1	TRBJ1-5	TGTGCCAGCAGGGGACAGGGCTATAGCAATCAGCCCCAGCATTTT	CASRGQGYSNQPQHF
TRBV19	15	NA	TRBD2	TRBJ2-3	TGTGCCAGTAGTAGGAGACTAGCGGGGGAAGATACGCAGTATTTT	CASSRRLAGEDTQYF
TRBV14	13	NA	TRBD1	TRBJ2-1	TGTGCCAGCAGCCAAGATCGAGGGACAGCCAAGTTCTTC	CASSQDRGTAKFF
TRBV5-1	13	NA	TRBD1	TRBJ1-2	TGCGCCAGCAGCCCGGAGGGACAGTATGGCTACACCTTC	CASSPEGQYGYTF
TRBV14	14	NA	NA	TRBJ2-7	TGTGCCAGCAGCCAAGAAGCGGTGTCCTACGAGCAGTACTTC	CASSQEAVSYEQYF
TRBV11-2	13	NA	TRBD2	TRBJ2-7	TGTGCCAGCAGCCTCGGGGGGTCCTACGAGCAGTACTTC	CASSLGGSYEQYF
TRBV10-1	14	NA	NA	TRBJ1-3	TGCGCCAGCAGTGACTACAGCTCTGGAAACACCATATATTTT	CASSDYSSGNTIYF
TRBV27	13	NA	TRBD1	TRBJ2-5	TGTGCCAGCAGCACAAGGGGGCGGGAGACCCAGTACTTC	CASSTRGRETQYF
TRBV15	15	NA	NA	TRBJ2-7	TGTGCCACCAGCAGAGTTCGAACAGACGATCCCGAGCAGTACTTC	CATSRVRTDDPEQYF
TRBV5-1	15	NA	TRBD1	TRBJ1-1	TGCGCCAGCAGCTCTCCGGACAGGGGGGGAACTGAAGCTTTCTTT	CASSSPDRGGTEAFF
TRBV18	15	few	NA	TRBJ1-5	TGTGCCAGCTCGAACGAGCGGGGGGCCAATCAGCCCCAGCATTTT	CASSNERGANQPQHF
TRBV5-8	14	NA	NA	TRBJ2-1	TGTGCCAGCAGCTTCCGCGGTCCTAACAATGAGCAGTTCTTC	CASSFRGPNNEQFF
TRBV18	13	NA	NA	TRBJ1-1	TGTGCCAGCTCACCGGAAACAGGGACGACGGCTTTCTTT	CASSPETGTTAFF
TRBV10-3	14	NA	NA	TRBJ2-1	TGTGCCATCAGCCTTTCAACACCACGGGATGAGCAGTTCTTC	CAISLSTPRDEQFF
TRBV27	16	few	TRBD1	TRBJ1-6	TGTGCCAGCAGTGGCCGTCCGACAGGGAGTAATTCACCCCTCCACTTT	CASSGRPTGSNSPLHF
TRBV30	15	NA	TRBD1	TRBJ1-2	TGTGCCTGGAGGAGGGGGTCACAGGGGGCATATGGCTACACCTTC	CAWRRGSQGAYGYTF
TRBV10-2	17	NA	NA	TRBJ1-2	TGCGCCAGCAGTGAGTCCGTGGGAGACACTACTAACTATGGCTACACCTTC	CASSESVGDTTNYGYTF
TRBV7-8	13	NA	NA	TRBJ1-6	TGTGCCAGCCGCGGGACGGAAAATTCACCCCTCCACTTT	CASRGTENSPLHF
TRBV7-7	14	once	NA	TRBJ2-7	TGTGCCAGCAGCTTAGCGGGACATCCCTACGAGCAGTACTTC	CASSLAGHPYEQYF
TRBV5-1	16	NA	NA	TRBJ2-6	TGCGCCAGCAGCCGGGGTGGCGGGGCTGGGGCCAACGTCCTGACTTTC	CASSRGGGAGANVLTF
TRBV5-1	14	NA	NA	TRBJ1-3	TGCGCCAGCAGCTCAGGGGTTCGTGGAAACACCATATATTTT	CASSSGVRGNTIYF
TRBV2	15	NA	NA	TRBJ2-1	TGTGCCAGCAGACCCACGGAACAGTTATACAATGAGCAGTTCTTC	CASRPTEQLYNEQFF
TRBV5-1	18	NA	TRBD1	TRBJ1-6	TGCGCCAGCAGCTTGGGGGGACAGGCAAGCTCCTATAATTCACCCCTCCACTTT	CASSLGGQASSYNSPLHF
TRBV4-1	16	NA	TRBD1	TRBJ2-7	TGCGCCAGCAGCCAACAAGACAGGGCTAGCTCCTACGAGCAGTACTTC	CASSQQDRASSYEQYF
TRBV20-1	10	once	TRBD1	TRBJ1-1	TGCAGTGCCCCCGACAGGGTTGCTTTCTTT	CSAPDRVAFF
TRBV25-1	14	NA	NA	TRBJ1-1	TGTGCCAGCAGTAATATGGGGGGAGGCACTGAAGCTTTCTTT	CASSNMGGGTEAFF
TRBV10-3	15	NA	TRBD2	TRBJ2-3	TGTGCCATCAGTGGGGAGCGGGGCGGGTCCCGTACGCAGTATTTT	CAISGERGGSRTQYF
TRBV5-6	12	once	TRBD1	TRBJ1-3	TGTGCCAGCAGCTTGGAATTTGGGACAGGCTATTTT	CASSLEFGTGYF
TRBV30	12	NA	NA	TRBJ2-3	TGTGCCTGGAGTGTACTTGCAGATACGCAGTATTTT	CAWSVLADTQYF
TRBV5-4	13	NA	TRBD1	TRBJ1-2	TGTGCCAGCAGCCCGGGGACAGGTTGGCGCTACACCTTC	CASSPGTGWRYTF
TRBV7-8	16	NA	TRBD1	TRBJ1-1	TGTGCCAGCAGCTTAACCTGGACAGGGGTGAACACTGAAGCTTTCTTT	CASSLTWTGVNTEAFF
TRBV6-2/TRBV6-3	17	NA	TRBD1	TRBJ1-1	TGTGCCAGCAGCCTGCGACAGGGGGCGGTTAAGGACACTGAAGCTTTCTTT	CASSLRQGAVKDTEAFF
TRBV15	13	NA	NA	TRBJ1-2	TGTGCCACCAGCTCGGAGGGTGGCTATGGCTACACCTTC	CATSSEGGYGYTF
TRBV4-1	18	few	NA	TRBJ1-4	TGCGCCAGCAGCAAAGCGGGGATTTTACAGGGTACTAATGAAAAACTGTTTTTT	CASSKAGILQGTNEKLFF
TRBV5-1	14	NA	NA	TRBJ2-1	TGCGCCAGCAGCTTTGAACAGCACTACAATGAGCAGTTCTTC	CASSFEQHYNEQFF
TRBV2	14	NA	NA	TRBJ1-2	TGTGCCAGCAGTGAAGGCTTAGGGAGCTATGGCTACACCTTC	CASSEGLGSYGYTF
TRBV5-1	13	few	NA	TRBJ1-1	TGCGCCAGCAGCTTGTTCGGGGACACTGAAGCTTTCTTT	CASSLFGDTEAFF
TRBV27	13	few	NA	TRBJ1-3	TGTGCCAGCAGTTTATTGAGAGGAAACACCATATATTTT	CASSLLRGNTIYF
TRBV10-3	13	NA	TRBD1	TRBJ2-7	TGTGCCATCAGGAGACAGGGAAACTACGAGCAGTACTTC	CAIRRQGNYEQYF
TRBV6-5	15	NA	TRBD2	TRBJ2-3	TGTGCCAGCAAGGAGCGGGGGGCCAGCACAGATACGCAGTATTTT	CASKERGASTDTQYF
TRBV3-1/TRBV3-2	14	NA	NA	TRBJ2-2	TGTGCCAGCAGCCTCGGGTTTGACACCGGGGAGCTGTTTTTT	CASSLGFDTGELFF
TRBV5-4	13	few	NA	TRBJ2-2	TGTGCCAGCAGCTTCGAGACTGGCGGGGAGCTGTTTTTT	CASSFETGGELFF
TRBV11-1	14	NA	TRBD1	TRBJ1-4	TGTGCCAGCAGCGACAGGGGGCGGAATGAAAAACTGTTTTTT	CASSDRGRNEKLFF